The sequence of this TCR beta chain was determined in a study of shared clonotypes between healthy human individuals. For each subset, genomic DNA was distributed in equal portions over several immunoSEQ plates. Generated by immunoSEQ multiplex PCR, the TCRdb table keeps only in-frame clones and is missing some. The table shows a few million clones, with just over 90% occurring only once. This CDR3 is 13 amino acids long. Trimming took off 5 bases at V and 2 bases at J, with 10 bases between the two ends. Germline CDR1 reads SGHVS; CDR2 reads FNYEAQ. The sequenced sample consisted of naive CD4+ T cells sorted from blood. As for subset: CD45RA+ positively selected. The clonotype was recovered from a man aged 18 to 30 in good health. The V and J genes are TRBV7-6 and TRBJ2-7; D might be TRBD1 or TRBD2, each matching 6 bases. The CDR3 region has the DNA TGTGCCAGCAGCATGGGGGGCCCCTACGAGCAGTACTTC. It yields the protein CASSMGGPYEQYF.